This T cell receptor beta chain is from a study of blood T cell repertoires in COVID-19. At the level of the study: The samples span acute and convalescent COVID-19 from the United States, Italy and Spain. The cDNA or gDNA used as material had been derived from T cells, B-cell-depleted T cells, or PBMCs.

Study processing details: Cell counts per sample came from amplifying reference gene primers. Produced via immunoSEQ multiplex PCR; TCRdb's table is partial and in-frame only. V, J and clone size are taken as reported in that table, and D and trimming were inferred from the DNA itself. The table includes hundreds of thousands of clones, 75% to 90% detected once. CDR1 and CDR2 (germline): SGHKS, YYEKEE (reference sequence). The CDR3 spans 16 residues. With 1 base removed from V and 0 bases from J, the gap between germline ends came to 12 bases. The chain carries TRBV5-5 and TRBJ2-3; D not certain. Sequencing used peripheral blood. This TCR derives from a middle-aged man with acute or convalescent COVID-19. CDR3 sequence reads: CASSLRVSPSTDTQYF. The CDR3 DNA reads TGTGCCAGCAGCTTGAGAGTTTCCCCTAGCACAGATACGCAGTATTTT. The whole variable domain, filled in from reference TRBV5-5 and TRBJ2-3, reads DAGVTQSPTHLIKTRGQQVTLRCSPISGHKSVSWYQQVLGQGPQFIFQYYEKEERGRGNFPDRFSARQFPNYSSELNVNALLLGDSALYLCASSLRVSPSTDTQYFGPGTRLTVL.